The 7 T cell receptor beta chains below were found in one sample sequenced in a study of regulatory T cells in long-lasting Graves disease. Time point reported: newly diagnosed GD, antithyroid drugs for less than 3 months. Generation of the TCR library employed RNA extracted from PBMCs. Arm-PCR of CDR3 regions and iRepertoire HTBI primers were the basis on which TCR beta libraries were built. TCRdb recomputed calls from the multiplex PCR reads with MiXCR, one row per CDR3 protein. The data show 350,000 to 450,000 distinct CDR3 sequences, about 15% seen once. Separately, the same data were catalogued under a study of T cells in Graves' hyperthyroidism and ophthalmopathy.

The sample in question was peripheral blood mononuclear cells (PBMCs), obtained at new diagnosis, from a patient treated with antithyroid drugs. These receptors were collected from a woman between 25 and 40 years old with Graves disease.

As concerns this clonotype: A much larger clonotype is one base distant, so this may be a read error. The genes are TRBV7-8 and TRBJ2-7; no clear D. The germline gives CDR1 SGHVS, CDR2 FQNEAQ. Deletions cut 4 bases from V and 9 bases from J, with 16 bases between. This CDR3 spans 13 amino acids. The CDR3 DNA reads TGTGCCAGCAGCTCAGCTCGGCCGCGTCCGCAGTACTTC. The encoded protein is CASSSARPRPQYF. Full variable domain (rest looked up from reference TRBV7-8 and TRBJ2-7): GAGVSQSPRYKVAKRGQDVALRCDPISGHVSLFWYQQALGQGPEFLTYFQNEAQLDKSGLPSDRFFAERPEGSVSTLKIQRTQQEDSAVYLCASSSARPRPQYFGPGTRLTVT.

This clonotype was counted at least ten times. The chain joins TRBV28 to TRBJ1-5; D is unresolved. The CDR3 covers 12 residues. V lost 8 bases, J lost 7 bases, and 12 bases lay in between. The germline V gene encodes CDR1 MDHEN and CDR2 SYDVKM. CDR3 bases: TGTGCCAGCGCCCTCTCGGGGCAGCCCCAGCATTTT. It codes for CASALSGQPQHF.

This clonotype was seen repeatedly, ten times or more. Here the CDR3 reads CASSVDFNEQFF. In nucleotides, the CDR3 is TGTGCCAGCAGCGTAGACTTCAATGAGCAGTTCTTC. This chain connects TRBV9 to TRBJ2-1; D gene ambiguous. CDR1 SGDLS and CDR2 YYNGEE come from the germline V gene. V was trimmed by 0 bases and J by 6 bases, leaving 4 bases between them. This CDR3 spans 12 amino acids.

V is TRBV12-3 or TRBV12-4 and J is TRBJ1-4, with TRBD1 as a possible D gene (5 bases). V lost 7 bases, J lost 8 bases, and 11 bases lay in between. The CDR3 extends over 12 amino acids. The CDR3 protein is CASNQGLEKLFF. The CDR3 DNA reads as TGTGCCAGCAATCAGGGTTTGGAAAAACTGTTTTTT.

A remark on this clonotype: This sequence may be a read error, since a much larger clone differs from it by one base. The J gene is TRBJ2-5, the V gene TRBV7-9; either TRBD1 or TRBD2 may supply D (5 bases each). The CDR3 extends over 13 amino acids. CDR1 is SEHNR, CDR2 FQNEAQ, per germline (reference sequence). The CDR3 loop reads CASSRDVYNEQYF. The DNA for the CDR3 is TGCGCCAGCAGTCGGGACGTATACAATGAGCAGTACTTC. Full variable domain (remainder filled in from reference TRBV7-9 and TRBJ2-5): DTGVSQNPRHKITKRGQNVTFRCDPISEHNRLYWYRQTLGQGPEFLTYFQNEAQLEKSRLLSDRFSAERPKGSFSTLEIQRTEQGDSAMYLCASSRDVYNEQYFGPGTRLLVL.

The chain employs TRBV4-1 and TRBJ1-5; TRBD1 is a possible D gene (6 bases). This CDR3 is 14 amino acids long. V was cut by 6 bases and J by 3 bases, with 12 bases left in between. Germline V lookup: CDR1 MGHRA, CDR2 YSYEKL. The CDR3 sequence: CASSHTGFNQPQHF. The CDR3 DNA is TGCGCCAGCAGTCACACAGGGTTCAATCAGCCCCAGCATTTT.

The chain recombines TRBV4-2 with TRBJ2-7, with 8 bases that match TRBD1. CDR1 is LGHNA, CDR2 YNFKEQ, per germline. V was pared by 0 bases and J by 4 bases, with 8 bases of the junction left unmatched. CDR3 length: 16 residues. The chain's CDR3 is CASSQERQGAVYEQYF. For the CDR3, the DNA is TGTGCCAGCAGCCAAGAACGGCAGGGGGCTGTGTACGAGCAGTACTTC.